Listed below are T cell receptor beta chains from one sample, sequenced in a study of identifying expanded T cells in peripheral blood. The table came from immunoSEQ multiplex PCR; TCRdb's copy has only in-frame clones and leaves some out. The table shows about 100,000 clones, with over 70% occurring only once. Input material: blood. The receptors were gathered from a person aged 18 to 75 in good health. Each CDR3 is given with its conserved first and last residue. Each record gives: D gene, clone size, J gene, CDR3 length, V gene, CDR3 protein, CDR3 DNA. The D gene is left open where the match is weak. Where a row states a size, it is once, few, many or the class of an expanded clone; other rows omit it.

d_call: NA; clone_size: NA; j_call: TRBJ1-5; cdr3_length: 15; v_call: TRBV27; cdr3_aa: CASSFTFGGSQPQHF; cdr3_nt: TGTGCCAGCAGTTTTACCTTTGGGGGGAGCCAGCCCCAGCATTTT
d_call: TRBD1; clone_size: NA; j_call: TRBJ1-1; cdr3_length: 14; v_call: TRBV5-1; cdr3_aa: CASSRQGWGTEAFF; cdr3_nt: TGCGCCAGCAGTCGACAGGGATGGGGCACTGAAGCTTTCTTT
d_call: TRBD2; clone_size: NA; j_call: TRBJ2-1; cdr3_length: 15; v_call: TRBV7-8; cdr3_aa: CASSLRLAGSNEQFF; cdr3_nt: TGTGCCAGCAGTTTACGACTAGCGGGAAGTAATGAGCAGTTCTTC
d_call: NA; clone_size: NA; j_call: TRBJ1-6; cdr3_length: 15; v_call: TRBV7-2; cdr3_aa: CASSLVESYNSPLHF; cdr3_nt: TGTGCCAGCAGCTTAGTAGAGTCCTATAATTCACCCCTCCACTTT
d_call: NA; clone_size: NA; j_call: TRBJ2-1; cdr3_length: 12; v_call: TRBV5-6; cdr3_aa: CASSLGPDEQFF; cdr3_nt: TGTGCCAGCAGCTTGGGGCCGGACGAGCAGTTCTTC
d_call: NA; clone_size: NA; j_call: TRBJ2-4; cdr3_length: 14; v_call: TRBV5-1; cdr3_aa: CASSLAGLENIQYF; cdr3_nt: TGCGCCAGCAGCTTGGCAGGGTTGGAAAACATTCAGTACTTC
d_call: NA; clone_size: NA; j_call: TRBJ1-2; cdr3_length: 15; v_call: TRBV5-1; cdr3_aa: CASSPTWTVNYGYTF; cdr3_nt: TGCGCCAGCAGCCCAACTTGGACAGTTAACTATGGCTACACCTTC
d_call: TRBD1; clone_size: NA; j_call: TRBJ1-1; cdr3_length: 13; v_call: TRBV5-4; cdr3_aa: CASSLDRGAEAFF; cdr3_nt: TGTGCCAGCAGCCTGGACAGGGGCGCTGAAGCTTTCTTT
d_call: NA; clone_size: NA; j_call: TRBJ2-1; cdr3_length: 16; v_call: TRBV5-6; cdr3_aa: CASSFAGAFGVNEQFF; cdr3_nt: TGTGCCAGCAGCTTCGCGGGGGCTTTCGGGGTTAATGAGCAGTTCTTC
d_call: TRBD1; clone_size: NA; j_call: TRBJ1-1; cdr3_length: 15; v_call: TRBV12-5; cdr3_aa: CASGGGDRPNTEAFF; cdr3_nt: TGTGCTAGTGGTGGGGGGGACAGACCGAACACTGAAGCTTTCTTT
d_call: NA; clone_size: NA; j_call: TRBJ1-5; cdr3_length: 14; v_call: TRBV28; cdr3_aa: CASSLTEYNQPQHF; cdr3_nt: TGTGCCAGCAGTTTGACAGAATACAATCAGCCCCAGCATTTT
d_call: NA; clone_size: NA; j_call: TRBJ1-5; cdr3_length: 13; v_call: TRBV7-3; cdr3_aa: CASSPGEGQPQHF; cdr3_nt: TGTGCCAGCAGCCCAGGGGAAGGCCAGCCCCAGCATTTT
d_call: NA; clone_size: NA; j_call: TRBJ2-2; cdr3_length: 11; v_call: TRBV19; cdr3_aa: CASVGAGELFF; cdr3_nt: TGTGCCAGTGTGGGGGCCGGGGAGCTGTTTTTT
d_call: NA; clone_size: NA; j_call: TRBJ1-2; cdr3_length: 15; v_call: TRBV6-5; cdr3_aa: CASSYAAGVGYGYTF; cdr3_nt: TGTGCCAGCAGTTACGCCGCAGGGGTTGGCTATGGCTACACCTTC
d_call: NA; clone_size: once; j_call: TRBJ1-3; cdr3_length: 15; v_call: TRBV2; cdr3_aa: CASSVDMSSGNTIYF; cdr3_nt: TGTGCCAGCAGTGTGGACATGAGCTCTGGAAACACCATATATTTT
d_call: NA; clone_size: NA; j_call: TRBJ2-7; cdr3_length: 14; v_call: TRBV19; cdr3_aa: CASSPLGSSYEQYF; cdr3_nt: TGTGCCAGTAGTCCCCTGGGAAGCTCCTACGAGCAGTACTTC
d_call: TRBD2; clone_size: NA; j_call: TRBJ2-1; cdr3_length: 15; v_call: TRBV2; cdr3_aa: CASSSSGGNYNEQFF; cdr3_nt: TGTGCCAGCAGTTCTAGCGGGGGGAACTACAATGAGCAGTTCTTC
d_call: NA; clone_size: NA; j_call: TRBJ1-5; cdr3_length: 17; v_call: TRBV30; cdr3_aa: CAWSVRGGERSNQPQHF; cdr3_nt: TGTGCCTGGAGTGTACGAGGGGGTGAAAGGAGCAATCAGCCCCAGCATTTT
d_call: NA; clone_size: NA; j_call: TRBJ1-2; cdr3_length: 12; v_call: TRBV5-3; cdr3_aa: CASSYANYGYTF; cdr3_nt: TGTGCCAGCAGCTATGCTAACTATGGCTACACCTTC
d_call: TRBD1; clone_size: NA; j_call: TRBJ1-1; cdr3_length: 14; v_call: TRBV19; cdr3_aa: CASSTGTVNTEAFF; cdr3_nt: TGTGCCAGTAGTACCGGGACAGTGAACACTGAAGCTTTCTTT
d_call: NA; clone_size: NA; j_call: TRBJ2-5; cdr3_length: 15; v_call: TRBV11-2; cdr3_aa: CASSLQALAAETQYF; cdr3_nt: TGTGCCAGCAGCTTACAAGCCCTAGCAGCAGAGACCCAGTACTTC
d_call: NA; clone_size: once; j_call: TRBJ2-7; cdr3_length: 15; v_call: TRBV15; cdr3_aa: CATSMAGTVGTKQYF; cdr3_nt: TGTGCCACCAGCATGGCCGGGACCGTTGGTACGAAGCAGTACTTC
d_call: TRBD2; clone_size: NA; j_call: TRBJ2-7; cdr3_length: 15; v_call: TRBV9; cdr3_aa: CASSVGGGQTREQYF; cdr3_nt: TGTGCCAGCAGCGTAGGGGGAGGGCAGACTAGGGAGCAGTACTTC
d_call: NA; clone_size: NA; j_call: TRBJ2-1; cdr3_length: 16; v_call: TRBV6-5; cdr3_aa: CASSYSWGGRNNEQFF; cdr3_nt: TGTGCCAGCAGTTACTCTTGGGGCGGAAGGAACAATGAGCAGTTCTTC
d_call: NA; clone_size: few; j_call: TRBJ1-2; cdr3_length: 15; v_call: TRBV7-9; cdr3_aa: CASSLVSSGSYGYTF; cdr3_nt: TGTGCCAGCAGCTTAGTTTCGAGTGGGAGCTATGGCTACACCTTC
d_call: NA; clone_size: NA; j_call: TRBJ1-2; cdr3_length: 12; v_call: TRBV6-6; cdr3_aa: CASSGNTDGYTF; cdr3_nt: TGTGCCAGCAGTGGAAACACAGATGGCTACACCTTC
d_call: TRBD1; clone_size: NA; j_call: TRBJ1-2; cdr3_length: 14; v_call: TRBV15; cdr3_aa: CATSKQGGHYGYTF; cdr3_nt: TGTGCCACCAGCAAACAGGGGGGACACTATGGCTACACCTTC
d_call: TRBD1; clone_size: NA; j_call: TRBJ1-1; cdr3_length: 15; v_call: TRBV18; cdr3_aa: CASSPMGQGDTEAFF; cdr3_nt: TGTGCCAGCTCACCGATGGGACAGGGAGACACTGAAGCTTTCTTT
d_call: NA; clone_size: NA; j_call: TRBJ2-2; cdr3_length: 13; v_call: TRBV5-1; cdr3_aa: CASLGANTGELFF; cdr3_nt: TGCGCCAGCCTGGGAGCGAACACCGGGGAGCTGTTTTTT
d_call: NA; clone_size: NA; j_call: TRBJ2-7; cdr3_length: 14; v_call: TRBV6-1; cdr3_aa: CATDPVGALGEQYF; cdr3_nt: TGTGCCACCGACCCGGTAGGGGCCTTAGGGGAGCAGTACTTC
d_call: TRBD1; clone_size: NA; j_call: TRBJ2-7; cdr3_length: 15; v_call: TRBV4-1; cdr3_aa: CASSLRTGGGYEQYF; cdr3_nt: TGCGCCAGCAGCCTCCGGACAGGGGGCGGATACGAGCAGTACTTC